The 12 T cell receptor beta chains in this list originate from one sample, sequenced in a study of T cell clusters in autoimmune cytopenias. Each sample's input was around 250 ng genomic DNA, some 38,000 genome equivalents. TRB rearrangements were amplified by touch-down multiplex PCR with mixed TRB-A/B primers. TCRdb derives one entry per CDR3 protein from the multiplex PCR reads, leaving out DNA. In all, the sample yields approximately 5,100 distinct CDR3 sequences. These data were likewise used in another study, on T cell repertoires in aging, cancer and after chemotherapy.

The sample taken for sequencing was peripheral blood. These TCRs come from a human donor in good health.

Considering frequency, this clonotype is medium-sized. This rearrangement joins TRBV6-1 to TRBJ2-3. Germline-derived CDR1 and CDR2 are MNHNS and SASEGT. The CDR3 runs to 13 residues. CDR3 sequence: CASSGTGQDTQYF.

The chain recombines TRBV5-5 with TRBJ1-4; without DNA, the TCRdb call of TRBD1 cannot be checked. CDR1 SGHKS and CDR2 YYEKEE come from the germline V gene (reference sequence). The CDR3 sequence is 14 residues long. The CDR3 here is CASISSGQNLKLFF. Drawing the rest from reference TRBV5-5 and TRBJ1-4, the complete variable domain is DAGVTQSPTHLIKTRGQQVTLRCSPISGHKSVSWYQQVLGQGPQFIFQYYEKEERGRGNFPDRFSARQFPNYSSELNVNALLLGDSALYLCASISSGQNLKLFFGSGTQLSVL.

The V call is TRBV4-3, the J call TRBJ2-2; TCRdb's D call of TRBD1 is untestable without DNA. Germline V gene lookup returns CDR1 LGHNA and CDR2 YSLEER. The CDR3 is 15 residues long. This chain's CDR3 is CASSQEAQVYGELFF.

This clonotype shows up as medium-sized by frequency. The V call is TRBV5-6, the J call TRBJ1-4. The CDR3 consists of 12 residues. Germline V gene lookup returns CDR1 SGHDT and CDR2 YYEEEE. CDR3 in amino acids: CASSFQVGKLFF.

This clonotype is labeled medium-sized (0.01 to 0.1%) based on frequency. The chain uses TRBV19 and TRBJ1-6. The CDR3 extends over 14 amino acids. CDR1 is LNHDA, CDR2 SQIVND, per germline (reference sequence). The chain's CDR3 is CASSIGQGGSPLHF.

V and J are TRBV11-2 and TRBJ2-1; TCRdb outputs TRBD1, but without DNA this stays unchecked. The germline gives CDR1 SGHAT, CDR2 FQNNGV. This CDR3 has 14 amino acids. CDR3 sequence: CASSFHGPPNEQFF. The full variable domain, with the rest looked up from reference TRBV11-2 and TRBJ2-1, is EAGVAQSPRYKIIEKRQSVAFWCNPISGHATLYWYQQILGQGPKLLIQFQNNGVVDDSQLPKDRFSAERLKGVDSTLKIQPAKLEDSAVYLCASSFHGPPNEQFFGPGTRLTVL.

By frequency, this clonotype is medium-sized. V usage is TRBV12-3 or TRBV12-4 and J usage is TRBJ2-7; TCRdb reports TRBD1, a call that lacks DNA to check it against. The CDR3 has 14 amino acids. The CDR3 spells CASSPPDSNYEQYF.

According to its frequency, this clonotype is medium-sized (0.01 to 0.1%). V is TRBV5-6 and J is TRBJ2-3; no DNA is available, so the TRBD1 call from TCRdb remains unchecked. CDR1 is SGHDT and CDR2 is YYEEEE in the germline V gene. This CDR3 region has 16 residues. CDR3 sequence: CASADEQGANGDTQYF.

This clonotype is identified as medium-sized from frequency. The CDR3 sequence: CASSPLKLDTSYEQYF. The chain links TRBV5-6 to TRBJ2-7; TCRdb's D gene call, TRBD1, goes unchecked for lack of DNA. CDR3 size: 16 residues. CDR1 SGHDT and CDR2 YYEEEE come from the germline V gene.

J is TRBJ2-3 and V is TRBV5-6; the D call from TCRdb, TRBD1, cannot be confirmed without DNA. Germline CDR1 is SGHDT and CDR2 is YYEEEE. This CDR3 has 14 amino acids. CDR3 amino acids: CASSPINRRDTQYF.

This clonotype is medium-sized by frequency. The rearrangement uses TRBV29-1 and TRBJ2-1; TCRdb's assignment of TRBD2 cannot be checked, as there is no DNA. CDR3 size: 15 residues. CDR1 is SQVTM, CDR2 ANQGSEA, per germline. CDR3 loop: CSVDAPGLAGGQQFF.

V and J are TRBV7-2 and TRBJ1-3. This CDR3 has 14 residues. CDR1 is SGHTA and CDR2 is FQGNSA in the germline V gene. The CDR3: CASGIDRVGNTIYF.